Presented here are 24 T cell receptor beta chains from one specimen sequenced in a study of blood T cell repertoires in COVID-19. Libraries were prepared by immunoSEQ multiplex PCR; TCRdb keeps only in-frame clonotypes and omits some of them. This table holds approximately 200,000 clones, 88% found once. Sequencing input: peripheral blood. These receptors all stem from a man in his 70s with acute or convalescent COVID-19.

This sequence joins TRBV7-8 and TRBJ2-2, with TRBD2 as a possible D gene (5 bases). The V end lost 1 base, the J end lost 5 bases, and 11 bases lay between the germline ends. The CDR3 contains 15 residues. Germline loops: CDR1 SGHVS, CDR2 FQNEAQ. For the CDR3, the DNA is TGTGCCAGCAGCTTAGAGGACTTCCTAACCGGGGAGCTGTTTTTT. It yields the protein CASSLEDFLTGELFF.

This chain connects TRBV5-1 to TRBJ1-1, with 9 bases lining up with TRBD1. Germline CDR1 SGHRS, CDR2 YFSETQ. The CDR3 loop spans 17 amino acids. Unmatched junction bases numbered 11, after V lost 0 bases and J lost 5 bases. CDR3 DNA sequence: TGCGCCAGCAGCTTGGCCCCTGTGGGACAGGGATTTACTGAAGCTTTCTTT. This sequence encodes CASSLAPVGQGFTEAFF.

For this clone: Additional DNA sequences in this sample encode the identical CDR3. The rearrangement links TRBV19 to TRBJ1-1; 7 positions agree with TRBD1. The V and J ends lost 2 bases and 0 bases, in that order; junction bases with no gene match: 0. Per germline, CDR1 LNHDA and CDR2 SQIVND (reference sequence). This CDR3 has 14 amino acids. CDR3 region: CASSITGVNTEAFF. The CDR3 bases are TGTGCCAGTAGTATAACAGGGGTGAACACTGAAGCTTTCTTT.

The chain is built from TRBV6-5 and TRBJ1-3; 7 bases match TRBD1. Germline V gene lookup returns CDR1 MNHEY and CDR2 SVGAGI. J lost 3 bases, V lost 5 bases, and 7 bases had no gene match. The CDR3 totals 15 residues. The CDR3 DNA sequence: TGTGCCAGCAGTAAACAGGGGTCGGGTGGAAACACCATATATTTT. Its translation: CASSKQGSGGNTIYF.

The V gene is TRBV28, the J gene TRBJ1-1; perhaps TRBD1 as D (5 bases). The germline V and J ends were trimmed by 10 bases and 12 bases, with 18 bases remaining between them. The CDR3 covers 11 residues. Per germline, CDR1 MDHEN and CDR2 SYDVKM. Written as DNA, the CDR3 is TGTGCCATACCCTCGGAGGGGAAAACTTTCTTT. It encodes CAIPSEGKTFF.

As DNA, the CDR3 is TGTGCCAGCAGCCCTGAGTTTGATAATTCACCCCTCCACTTT. Its translation: CASSPEFDNSPLHF. This rearrangement joins TRBV4-2 to TRBJ1-6, with unresolved D. The CDR3 totals 14 residues. Trimming left V 4 bases short and J 5 bases short, with 9 bases between. CDR1 is LGHNA and CDR2 is YNFKEQ in the germline V gene.

This clone was detected once. The J gene is TRBJ1-5, the V gene TRBV4-2; TRBD1 is a possible D gene (5 bases). The V end was cut by 0 bases, the J end by 5 bases, with 14 bases between. Germline CDR1 LGHNA, CDR2 YNFKEQ. The CDR3 spans 16 residues. The CDR3 sequence is CASSQDLDKGYQPQHF. The CDR3 coding sequence is TGTGCCAGCAGCCAAGATCTGGATAAGGGGTATCAGCCCCAGCATTTT.

The CDR3 coding sequence is TGTGCCAGCAGCTCAAGAACAGGGACTAGCGGGAGGGGTAATGAGCAGTTCTTC. It is translated as CASSSRTGTSGRGNEQFF. The genes are TRBV5-4 and TRBJ2-1; 16 bases line up with TRBD2. The CDR3 extends over 18 amino acids. V shed 3 bases and J 7 bases; nucleotides not matched to a gene: 10. Germline lookup yields CDR1 SGHNT and CDR2 YYREEE (reference sequence).

The chain has TRBV7-3 and TRBJ2-1; maybe TRBD2 (7 bases). V was clipped by 3 bases and J by 10 bases, with 13 bases between them. The CDR3 extends over 13 amino acids. CDR1 is SGHTA, CDR2 FQGTGA, per germline. The CDR3 here is CASSFRGGEEQFF. The CDR3 coding sequence is TGTGCCAGCAGCTTCAGGGGAGGGGAAGAGCAGTTCTTC.

The chain carries TRBV2 and TRBJ2-3, with a weak D call TRBD2 (5 bases). The CDR3 has 13 residues. Trimming removed 8 bases from V and 0 bases from J, with 9 bases in between. Germline V gene sequence: CDR1 SNHLY, CDR2 FYNNEI. Written as DNA, the CDR3 is TGTGCCAGCTCTTGGACTAGCACAGATACGCAGTATTTT. Translated, it gives CASSWTSTDTQYF.

With regard to this clone: The same CDR3 is also encoded by other DNA sequences in this sample. The genes are TRBV7-2 and TRBJ2-2; 7 bases are a match to TRBD2. V gave up 4 bases and J gave up 4 bases; unmatched junction bases: 0. CDR1 and CDR2 (germline): SGHTA, FQGNSA. CDR3 length: 13 residues. The CDR3: CASSWGGTGELFF. CDR3 nucleotides: TGTGCCAGCAGCTGGGGGGGCACCGGGGAGCTGTTTTTT.

For this clone: The identical CDR3 is also encoded by other nucleotide sequences in the sample. J is TRBJ2-7 and V is TRBV28, with D possibly being TRBD2 (6 bases). The V gene's germline CDR1 is MDHEN and CDR2 SYDVKM. Between the trimmed V and J ends, which lost 3 bases and 4 bases, there was a span of 7 bases. This CDR3 contains 12 residues. CDR3 residues: CASSLGGYEQYF. The CDR3 nucleotides are TGTGCCAGCAGTTTGGGAGGTTACGAGCAGTACTTC.

The chain employs TRBV6-5 and TRBJ2-2, with 7 bases matching TRBD2. The CDR3 is 13 amino acids. CDR1 and CDR2 (germline): MNHEY, SVGAGI. V lost 11 bases and J lost 1; bases outside the gene matches: 4. Here the CDR3 DNA reads TGTGCCTCCCGCGGGAGGAACACCGGGGAGCTGTTTTTT. Residues: CASRGRNTGELFF.

This chain uses TRBV7-2 with TRBJ1-1; 10 bases are shared with TRBD1. Unmatched junction bases numbered 6, after V lost 5 bases and J lost 0 bases. CDR1 is SGHTA and CDR2 is FQGNSA in the germline V gene. The CDR3 sequence is 16 residues long. This CDR3 reads CASSDPGTGVNTEAFF. The DNA of the CDR3 is TGTGCCAGCAGCGACCCCGGGACAGGGGTGAACACTGAAGCTTTCTTT.

The CDR3 sequence is CASSRRETGANVLTF. CDR3 DNA sequence: TGTGCCAGCTCACGTCGGGAGACTGGGGCCAACGTCCTGACTTTC. This chain joins TRBV18 and TRBJ2-6; possibly TRBD2 for D (6 bases). The germline gives CDR1 KGHSH, CDR2 LQKENI. Trimming shortened V by 4 bases and J by 2 bases, and 9 bases separated the two germline ends. The CDR3 has 15 amino acids.

The V gene is TRBV4-1, the J gene TRBJ2-1; 7 bases line up with TRBD2. The germline gives CDR1 MGHRA, CDR2 YSYEKL. Trimming at V came to 4 bases and at J to 4 bases, leaving 13 bases not matched to a gene. This CDR3 comprises 17 residues. CDR3 nucleotides: TGCGCCAGCAGCCGGACGATAGGGGAGGGCCTTTACAATGAGCAGTTCTTC. Protein product: CASSRTIGEGLYNEQFF.

V and J are TRBV10-2 and TRBJ2-1; 12 bases line up with TRBD2. This CDR3 has 17 amino acids. Germline V gene sequence: CDR1 WSHSY, CDR2 SAAADI. J gave up 9 bases and V 5 bases, and 14 bases lay outside the gene matches. CDR3 nucleotides: TGCGCCAGCAGTTCTCCCTTGACTAGCGGGAGAGAGAGTGAGCAGTTCTTC. Translation: CASSSPLTSGRESEQFF.

The chain joins TRBV12-3 or TRBV12-4 to TRBJ2-1; TRBD1 might be the D (5 bases). V lost 3 bases, J lost 7 bases, and 10 bases lay in between. The CDR3 consists of 13 residues. This CDR3 is CASSLGLINEQFF. In DNA form, the CDR3 reads TGTGCCAGCAGTTTGGGGCTTATTAATGAGCAGTTCTTC.

The V call is TRBV7-8, the J call TRBJ2-7; 8 bases line up with TRBD2. This CDR3 is built from 15 residues. V lost 5 bases to trimming and J lost 4 bases; unmatched junction nucleotides: 10. Per the germline V gene, CDR1 is SGHVS and CDR2 is FQNEAQ. The CDR3 DNA reads TGTGCCAGCAGCAAATATAGCGGGATGGGGTACGAGCAGTACTTC. Translation gives CASSKYSGMGYEQYF.

The chain is built from TRBV30 and TRBJ2-7; D is perhaps TRBD2 (5 bases). V was trimmed by 8 bases and J by 9 bases, leaving 17 bases between them. The CDR3 extends over 11 amino acids. In germline, CDR1 is GTSNPN, CDR2 SVGIG (reference sequence). The CDR3 coding sequence is TGTGCCACAACATCCTTCAGCGGGCAGTACTTC. Amino acid sequence: CATTSFSGQYF.

The chain joins TRBV28 to TRBJ2-7; tentative D call: TRBD2 (6 bases). The CDR3 is 15 amino acids. Trimming removed 3 bases at V and 0 bases at J, with 12 bases between. The germline V gene has CDR1 MDHEN and CDR2 SYDVKM. The DNA of the CDR3 is TGTGCCAGCAGTTTTAGCCGGGGGACCTCCTACGAGCAGTACTTC. It yields the protein CASSFSRGTSYEQYF.

The chain is built from TRBV29-1 and TRBJ2-6; 8 bases fit TRBD2. In germline, CDR1 is SQVTM, CDR2 ANQGSEA. V was pared by 1 base and J by 2 bases, with 7 bases of the junction left unmatched. The CDR3 runs 17 residues. For the CDR3, the DNA is TGCAGCGTTGAAGGGACGAGGGGACTAGCTGGGGCCAACGTCCTGACTTTC. Translation gives CSVEGTRGLAGANVLTF.

V is TRBV29-1 and J is TRBJ2-3; TRBD1 is a possible D gene (5 bases). Germline V gene sequence: CDR1 SQVTM, CDR2 ANQGSEA. The CDR3 has 13 amino acids. V lost 7 bases and J lost 3, with 14 bases in between. This CDR3 is CSGGAGSTDTQYF. The CDR3 DNA reads as TGCAGCGGTGGGGCAGGTTCTACAGATACGCAGTATTTT.

The chain recombines TRBV7-9 with TRBJ2-2; 11 bases map to TRBD2. Germline V gene lookup returns CDR1 SEHNR and CDR2 FQNEAQ (reference sequence). V gave up 4 bases and J gave up 2 bases; unmatched junction bases: 3. The CDR3 length is 16 residues. The CDR3 is CASSSTSGSNTGELFF. In DNA form, the CDR3 reads TGTGCCAGCAGCTCCACTAGCGGGAGCAACACCGGGGAGCTGTTTTTT.